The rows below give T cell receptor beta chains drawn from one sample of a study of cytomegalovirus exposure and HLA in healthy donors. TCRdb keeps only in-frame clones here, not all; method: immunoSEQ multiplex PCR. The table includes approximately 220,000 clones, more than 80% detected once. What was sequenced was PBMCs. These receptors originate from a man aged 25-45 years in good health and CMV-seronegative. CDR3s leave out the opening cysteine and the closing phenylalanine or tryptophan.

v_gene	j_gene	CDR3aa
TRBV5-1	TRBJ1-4	ASSLAPTAIRTNEKLF
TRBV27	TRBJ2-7	ASSHNGANYEQY
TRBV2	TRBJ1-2	ASSERWREGYGYT
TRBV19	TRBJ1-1	ASSYSGTVNTEAF
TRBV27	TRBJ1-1	ASSLRGQSRAF
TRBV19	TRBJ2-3	ASSISLNTDTQY
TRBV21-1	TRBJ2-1	ASDFDVGSNEQF
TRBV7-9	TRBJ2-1	ASSLDGTGGMDEQF
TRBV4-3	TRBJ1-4	ASSQPYTGDPNEKLF
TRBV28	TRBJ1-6	ASSRDRVRNSPLH
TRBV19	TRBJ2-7	ASSMRFRGRSYEQY
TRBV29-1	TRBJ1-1	SVELGQGGRGNTEAF
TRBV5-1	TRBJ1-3	ASSFGDNSGNTIY
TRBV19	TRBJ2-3	ASSSGVPRDTQY
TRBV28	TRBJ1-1	ASSSGKNTEAF
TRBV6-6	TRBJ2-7	ASSYSTGRGPGEQY
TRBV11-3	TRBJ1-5	ASSLASRGKGWFSQPQH
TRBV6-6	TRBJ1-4	ASKHGGQGEKLF
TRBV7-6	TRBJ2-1	ASSLADSGAVLNEQF
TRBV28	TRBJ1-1	ASTSGTGWVGDTEAF
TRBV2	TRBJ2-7	ASKGYEQY
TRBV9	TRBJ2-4	ASSVEGANIQY
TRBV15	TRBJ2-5	ATSIGQAKETQY
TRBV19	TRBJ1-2	ASSVLPGQGRDGYT
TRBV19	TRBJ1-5	ASRDRGNQPQH
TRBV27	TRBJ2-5	ASSPRTSGETQY
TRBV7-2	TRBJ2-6	ASTAGAGASVLT
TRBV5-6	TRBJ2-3	ASSLGLAGGPGGDTQY
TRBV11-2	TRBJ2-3	ASSLAGQGTDTQY
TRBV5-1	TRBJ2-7	ASSLETGRQY
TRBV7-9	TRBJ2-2	ASSFGLPTGELF